This entry lists 2 T cell receptor beta chains sequenced from one sample in a study of T cell responses to AZD1222 COVID-19 vaccine. Repertoires were generated with immunoSEQ multiplex PCR, while TCRdb's copy carries only in-frame clones and drops some. In the table there are about 140,000 clones, 93% of which are singletons. The sample consisted of peripheral blood, taken on day 0 of MenACWY control vaccination. Receptors were obtained from an adult in good health.

This chain links TRBV7-9 with TRBJ1-1; D unclear. Germline-derived CDR1 and CDR2 are SEHNR and FQNEAQ (reference sequence). This CDR3 comprises 16 residues. V was clipped by 4 bases and J by 3 bases, with 18 bases between them. In nucleotides, the CDR3 is TGTGCCAGCAGCTCCAAAATAGTAGGGCCTGACACTGAAGCTTTCTTT. Protein sequence: CASSSKIVGPDTEAFF.

V gene TRBV5-1 combines with J gene TRBJ1-1; weak D call: TRBD1 (5 bases). There are 15 residues in the CDR3. Per the germline V gene, CDR1 is SGHRS and CDR2 is YFSETQ. V was trimmed by 3 bases and J by 0 bases, leaving 12 bases between them. DNA for the CDR3: TGCGCCAGCAGCTCTACGGACATAATGAACACTGAAGCTTTCTTT. It encodes CASSSTDIMNTEAFF.